This passage covers 10 T cell receptor beta chains from one sample sequenced in a study of radiation and T cells in renal cell carcinoma. Noted time point: baseline pretreatment blood. Treatment denoted: 15 Gy SBRT to primary tumor, nephrectomy 4 weeks later. Sequencing was performed with immunoSEQ multiplex PCR; in TCRdb, only in-frame clones are kept and a portion is missing. The table has 70,000 to 95,000 clones, 82% seen once; the top ten hold roughly 6.1%. The sample was blood, taken from a patient whose treatment included radiotherapy and nephrectomy. Every receptor here comes from a man between 60 and 75 years old with renal cell carcinoma.

This clone was observed a single time. The chain is built from TRBV5-6 and TRBJ2-5, with 11 bases fitting TRBD1. The J call is in doubt because the DNA end fits TRBJ2-7 better. Germline V gene lookup returns CDR1 SGHDT and CDR2 YYEEEE. This CDR3 region has 14 residues. CDR3 DNA: TGTGCCAGCAGCTTAGGACAGGGGGCATACGAGCAGTACTTC. It specifies CASSLGQGAYEQYF.

The gene calls are TRBV27 and TRBJ2-1; 7 bases are shared with TRBD2. The CDR3 has 19 amino acids. The V gene end was trimmed by 4 bases and the J gene end by 0 bases; junction bases not matched to a gene: 15. The germline gives CDR1 MNHEY, CDR2 SMNVEV (reference sequence). CDR3: CASSSYPPLATSSYNEQFF. CDR3 in DNA: TGTGCCAGCAGTTCATATCCCCCACTAGCGACTAGCTCCTACAATGAGCAGTTCTTC.

V gene TRBV6-5 combines with J gene TRBJ1-2; D perhaps matches TRBD1 (5 bases). The CDR3 runs 13 residues. Germline V gives CDR1 MNHEY, CDR2 SVGAGI. Trimming left V 6 bases short and J 8 bases short, with 16 bases between. The CDR3 loop is CASSPGTGGGYTF. Written as DNA, the CDR3 is TGTGCCAGCAGCCCCGGGACGGGAGGGGGCTACACCTTC.

V is TRBV7-2 and J is TRBJ2-1; 8 nucleotides align to TRBD2. This CDR3 region has 14 residues. CDR1 is SGHTA and CDR2 is FQGNSA in the germline V gene. V was clipped by 3 bases and J by 9 bases; unmatched bases: 7. The CDR3 reads CASSFSGRAGEQFF. CDR3 DNA sequence: TGTGCCAGCAGCTTCTCCGGGAGGGCCGGTGAGCAGTTCTTC.

J is TRBJ2-1 and V is TRBV29-1, with D possibly TRBD2 on 6 matching bases. V was trimmed by 4 bases and J by 7 bases, leaving 8 bases between them. Per the germline V gene, CDR1 is SQVTM and CDR2 is ANQGSEA. The CDR3 sequence is 11 residues long. This CDR3 reads CSVGGRNEQFF. CDR3 in DNA: TGCAGCGTTGGGGGGAGGAATGAGCAGTTCTTC.

This rearrangement joins TRBV7-8 to TRBJ2-7; 11 bases line up with TRBD1. V lost 1 base and J lost 11; bases outside the gene matches: 7. Germline V CDR1 and CDR2: SGHVS, FQNEAQ. The CDR3 totals 14 residues. CDR3 residues: CASSLVGTGGSKYF. CDR3 nucleotides: TGTGCCAGCAGCTTAGTCGGGACAGGGGGAAGCAAGTACTTC.

This clone has only a few counts. This chain joins TRBV11-2 and TRBJ1-3; D is ambiguous. Between the trimmed V and J ends, which lost 3 bases and 3 bases, there was a span of 6 bases. The CDR3 is 13 amino acids. Germline CDR1 and CDR2: SGHAT and FQNNGV. CDR3 amino acids: CASSFLVGNTIYF. For the CDR3, the DNA is TGTGCCAGCAGCTTTCTAGTTGGAAACACCATATATTTT.

The gene calls are TRBV6-5 and TRBJ2-5; 9 bases map to TRBD1. Germline values: CDR1 MNHEY, CDR2 SVGAGI. The CDR3 runs to 12 residues. Trimming at V came to 11 bases and at J to 5 bases, leaving 6 bases not matched to a gene. The DNA for the CDR3 is TGTGCCGCTGGGGACAGGGCCGAGACCCAGTACTTC. Its translation: CAAGDRAETQYF.

The genes are TRBV9 and TRBJ2-3, with 8 positions matching TRBD2. The CDR3 sequence is 13 residues long. V dropped 5 bases and J dropped 1; count of bases not matched to a gene: 0. The germline CDR1 and CDR2 sequences are SGDLS and YYNGEE. The CDR3 sequence is CASRTSGTDTQYF. DNA for the CDR3: TGTGCCAGCAGGACTAGCGGCACAGATACGCAGTATTTT.

The chain has TRBV19 and TRBJ2-7, with 7 bases matching TRBD1. Germline lookup yields CDR1 LNHDA and CDR2 SQIVND (reference sequence). Unmatched junction bases numbered 3, after V lost 5 bases and J lost 2 bases. The CDR3 totals 13 residues. For the CDR3, the DNA is TGTGCCAGTAGTGTCGACAGGGCCTACGAGCAGTACTTC. This encodes CASSVDRAYEQYF. Complete variable domain (other parts from reference TRBV19 and TRBJ2-7): DGGITQSPKYLFRKEGQNVTLSCEQNLNHDAMYWYRQDPGQGLRLIYYSQIVNDFQKGDIAEGYSVSREKKESFPLTVTSAQKNPTAFYLCASSVDRAYEQYFGPGTRLTVT.